One sample yielded the 30 T cell receptor beta chains listed below, sequenced in a study of T cell repertoires in cytomegalovirus infection. TCRdb processed the reads anew with MiXCR; each CDR3 protein has one entry. Of roughly 150,000 distinct CDR3 sequences listed, about a quarter were seen once; the top ten hold roughly 11%. Sequencing was performed on PBMCs. These receptors were collected from a human donor in good health (CMV status not recorded). Some clones in this sample may be carry-over from other donors' samples.

In this sample, this clonotype turned up a few times. The V gene is TRBV11-3, the J gene TRBJ2-1, with D possibly matching TRBD2 (8 bases). The germline V and J ends were trimmed by 1 base and 4 bases, with 23 bases remaining between them. Germline V lookup: CDR1 SGHNT, CDR2 YENEEA. CDR3 length equals 19 residues. The DNA of the CDR3 is TGTGCCAGCAGCTTAGCAGGGGGGTCGGGAGGGCCAGGGTACAATGAGCAGTTCTTC. It codes for CASSLAGGSGGPGYNEQFF.

The chain employs TRBV29-1 and TRBJ2-5, with 8 bases identical to TRBD1. The V gene's germline CDR1 is SQVTM and CDR2 ANQGSEA. Trimming removed 7 bases from V and 5 bases from J; junction bases left unmatched: 9. The CDR3 is made up of 13 amino acids. The DNA of the CDR3 is TGCAGCGCCCCGGGACAGGTAGAGGAGACCCAGTACTTC. As protein: CSAPGQVEETQYF.

The V and J genes are TRBV7-6 and TRBJ1-6; D not resolved. Per the germline V gene, CDR1 is SGHVS and CDR2 is FNYEAQ. V was trimmed by 2 bases and J by 6 bases, leaving 11 bases between them. The CDR3 is 15 residues long. CDR3 region: CASSLRAESNSPLHF. The CDR3 DNA reads as TGTGCCAGCAGCTTAAGGGCCGAAAGTAATTCACCCCTCCACTTT.

In its sample, this clonotype was seen many times. The chain employs TRBV7-3 and TRBJ2-7; a weak D match, TRBD2 (7 bases). There are 21 residues in the CDR3. The germline gives CDR1 SGHTA, CDR2 FQGTGA. The ends were cut back, 1 base at V and 3 bases at J, with 31 bases in the middle. In DNA form, the CDR3 reads TGTGCCAGCAGCTTAAATGGGGGGCGCCTCGCGGGAGTTTCGAGTTGCTACGAGCAGTACTTC. Protein: CASSLNGGRLAGVSSCYEQYF.

With respect to this clonotype: One base away lies a much larger clone, so this may be a sequencing read error. This chain uses TRBV7-3 with TRBJ2-3; the match to TRBD2 covers 7 bases. Trimming took 2 bases from V and 2 from J; bases not matched to a gene: 4. CDR3 size: 15 residues. Germline values: CDR1 SGHTA, CDR2 FQGTGA. The CDR3 region has the DNA TGTGCCAGCAGCTTAGGGCTAGCGGTCACAGATACGCAGTATTTT. Translation: CASSLGLAVTDTQYF.

V is TRBV11-2 and J is TRBJ2-7; maybe TRBD2 (7 bases). Trimming left V 5 bases short and J 4 bases short, with 18 bases between. This CDR3 has 15 residues. Germline lookup yields CDR1 SGHAT and CDR2 FQNNGV. The CDR3 loop reads CASSPQRGGRYEQYF. CDR3 in DNA: TGTGCCAGCAGCCCCCAAAGGGGGGGCAGGTACGAGCAGTACTTC.

This clonotype was counted many times. The genes are TRBV7-8 and TRBJ2-2, with TRBD1 matching over 7 bases. The CDR3 is 15 residues long. J gave up 6 bases and V 1 base, and 5 bases lay outside the gene matches. Germline-derived CDR1 and CDR2 are SGHVS and FQNEAQ. CDR3 nucleotide sequence: TGTGCCAGCAGCTTAGGACAGGGATACGCCGGGGAGCTGTTTTTT. Translation: CASSLGQGYAGELFF.

This clonotype was seen more than once but under ten times. The chain combines TRBV7-8 with TRBJ1-4, with a weak D call TRBD1 (5 bases). Trimming pared 9 bases from V and 9 bases from J, leaving 17 bases between. Germline loops: CDR1 SGHVS, CDR2 FQNEAQ. There are 13 residues in the CDR3. The CDR3 DNA follows: TGTGCCAGTTCTCGGGACGGGAGCAAAAAACTGTTTTTT. This gives the protein CASSRDGSKKLFF.

The chain carries TRBV5-4 and TRBJ2-7; the D gene is possibly TRBD2 (6 bases). V gave up 3 bases and J gave up 6 bases, with 19 bases separating them. The CDR3 spans 15 residues. Per the germline V gene, CDR1 is SGHNT and CDR2 is YYREEE (reference sequence). The DNA of the CDR3 is TGTGCCAGCAGCTATCAAGGCGGGGCCTCCGGCGAGCAGTACTTC. Residues: CASSYQGGASGEQYF.

The rearrangement uses TRBV29-1 and TRBJ2-7, with 9 positions matching TRBD1. V lost 2 bases and J lost 3; bases outside the gene matches: 5. The CDR3 consists of 14 residues. Germline loops: CDR1 SQVTM, CDR2 ANQGSEA. CDR3 protein: CSVESQGASYEQYF. Written as DNA, the CDR3 is TGCAGCGTTGAATCACAGGGGGCCAGCTACGAGCAGTACTTC.

This clonotype was counted ten times or more. The J gene is TRBJ2-7, the V gene TRBV7-2; D is uncertain. The CDR3 totals 14 residues. From germline, CDR1 is SGHTA and CDR2 FQGNSA. Trimming pared 1 base from V and 5 bases from J, leaving 12 bases between. CDR3 amino acids: CASSLGPSNNEQYF. The CDR3 DNA is TGTGCCAGCAGCTTAGGTCCCTCCAACAACGAGCAGTACTTC.

This clonotype was recorded at least ten times. The V and J genes are TRBV12-3 or TRBV12-4 and TRBJ2-3; 7 positions match TRBD1. This CDR3 contains 17 residues. The junction had 9 bases not matched to a gene; V was cut back by 3 bases and J by 0 bases. The CDR3 sequence is CASSFGTAFPSTDTQYF. The CDR3 DNA sequence: TGTGCCAGCAGTTTCGGGACAGCATTTCCCAGCACAGATACGCAGTATTTT.

This chain joins TRBV6-8 and TRBJ2-7; unclear D gene. V was pared by 3 bases and J by 1 base, with 13 bases between. The CDR3 is made up of 15 amino acids. CDR1 is MNHGY, CDR2 SAAAGT, per germline. Here the CDR3 DNA reads TGTGCCAGCAGTTATAAGTCTATCGTGTCCTACGAGCAGTACTTC. It translates to CASSYKSIVSYEQYF.

This clonotype has only a few counts. This chain uses TRBV7-9 with TRBJ2-2; no clear D. The germline V and J ends were trimmed by 5 bases and 1 base, with 11 bases remaining between them. Germline CDR1 and CDR2: SEHNR and FQNEAQ (reference sequence). This CDR3 contains 15 residues. This chain's CDR3 is CASSQRSGNTGELFF. The CDR3 DNA reads TGTGCCAGCAGCCAAAGATCTGGGAACACCGGGGAGCTGTTTTTT.

The gene calls are TRBV29-1 and TRBJ2-1; D uncertain. The germline gives CDR1 SQVTM, CDR2 ANQGSEA. Trimming left V 6 bases short and J 6 bases short, with 12 bases between. This CDR3 has 12 amino acids. The CDR3 sequence is CSVFEEVNEQFF. CDR3 nucleotide sequence: TGCAGCGTCTTCGAGGAAGTCAATGAGCAGTTCTTC.

The chain joins TRBV2 to TRBJ2-5; TRBD1 matches 8 bases. Per the germline V gene, CDR1 is SNHLY and CDR2 is FYNNEI. There are 15 residues in the CDR3. With 4 bases clipped from V and 1 base from J, the junction kept 5 bases outside the gene matches. The CDR3 coding sequence is TGTGCCAGCAGTGGACTCGGGACAGGCCAAGAGACCCAGTACTTC. Protein sequence: CASSGLGTGQETQYF.

CDR3 coding DNA: TGCAGTGCTAGTCTCGCTAGCGGCACAGATACGCAGTATTTT. Its translation: CSASLASGTDTQYF. The chain is built from TRBV20-1 and TRBJ2-3; a weak D match, TRBD2 (6 bases). The V gene's germline CDR1 is DFQATT and CDR2 SNEGSKA (reference sequence). CDR3 length: 14 amino acids. The germline V and J ends were trimmed by 3 bases and 1 base, with 11 bases remaining between them.

This clonotype came up a few times. The chain carries TRBV27 and TRBJ1-1; D is ambiguous. V was cut by 0 bases and J by 7 bases, with 9 bases left in between. Germline V gene lookup returns CDR1 MNHEY and CDR2 SMNVEV (reference sequence). This CDR3 contains 13 residues. The CDR3 nucleotides are TGTGCCAGCAGTTTATCAGGGTTTGGTGAAGCTTTCTTT. This translates into CASSLSGFGEAFF.

V usage is TRBV29-1 and J usage is TRBJ1-1; D uncertain. The CDR3 runs 13 residues. CDR1 SQVTM and CDR2 ANQGSEA come from the germline V gene. Trimming stripped 4 bases from V and 2 bases from J, with 11 bases between. The CDR3 coding sequence is TGCAGCGTTGGGATAGGGCTTAACACTGAAGCTTTCTTT. It is translated as CSVGIGLNTEAFF.

In this sample, this clonotype turned up a few times. This chain uses TRBV20-1 with TRBJ2-7; TRBD2 matches at 8 bases. The CDR3 consists of 13 residues. Germline trimming cut 1 base from V and 9 bases from J; bases unmatched to any gene: 8. Per the germline V gene, CDR1 is DFQATT and CDR2 is SNEGSKA (reference sequence). CDR3 sequence (DNA): TGCAGTGCTAGAGTAGCGGGAAGTGGGGGGCAGTACTTC. Its translation is CSARVAGSGGQYF.

The V call is TRBV20-1, the J call TRBJ2-5; 7 nucleotides line up with TRBD1. This CDR3 is built from 13 residues. Trimming removed 1 base from V and 9 bases from J; junction bases left unmatched: 8. From germline, CDR1 is DFQATT and CDR2 SNEGSKA (reference sequence). The CDR3 region has the DNA TGCAGTGCTAGAGCCTCAGGGGGTGGGGCCCAGTACTTC. Amino acids: CSARASGGGAQYF.

The table lists this clonotype with many counts. The chain couples TRBV7-2 to TRBJ2-2; 9 bases match TRBD2. The CDR3 runs 16 residues. V dropped 4 bases and J dropped 0; count of bases not matched to a gene: 3. CDR1 and CDR2 (germline): SGHTA, FQGNSA. This CDR3 is CASSSSSGTNTGELFF. CDR3 bases: TGTGCCAGCAGCTCATCTAGCGGGACGAACACCGGGGAGCTGTTTTTT.

The rearrangement uses TRBV19 and TRBJ1-3; 12 bases fit TRBD1. The length of the CDR3 is 17 residues. Trimming cost V 3 bases and J 0 bases; bases outside gene matches: 3. Germline CDR1 is LNHDA and CDR2 is SQIVND (reference sequence). The CDR3: CASSIGTGGTSGNTIYF. In DNA form, the CDR3 reads TGTGCCAGTAGTATCGGGACAGGGGGCACCTCTGGAAACACCATATATTTT.

V and J are TRBV29-1 and TRBJ1-5; D is unresolved. Trimming removed 7 bases from V and 8 bases from J, with 15 bases in between. CDR3 size: 12 residues. Germline V gives CDR1 SQVTM, CDR2 ANQGSEA. The CDR3 nucleotides read TGCAGCGCTCAAAACCCCTCGGAGCCCCAGCATTTT. Translation: CSAQNPSEPQHF.

This clonotype has only a few counts. The genes are TRBV5-4 and TRBJ2-3; D gene unclear. The CDR3 contains 15 residues. V was cut by 0 bases and J by 0 bases, with 8 bases left in between. Germline V lookup: CDR1 SGHNT, CDR2 YYREEE (reference sequence). The CDR3 DNA reads TGTGCCAGCAGCTTGGACCAATCTAGCACAGATACGCAGTATTTT. It translates to CASSLDQSSTDTQYF.

The chain employs TRBV12-3 or TRBV12-4 and TRBJ1-2; perhaps TRBD1 as D (6 bases). V dropped 6 bases and J dropped 0 bases, with 14 bases sitting between them. The length of the CDR3 is 15 residues. The CDR3 loop reads CASRASKGANYGYTF. CDR3 bases: TGTGCCAGCAGGGCCTCGAAGGGGGCTAACTATGGCTACACCTTC.

This clonotype was recorded a few times. The chain joins TRBV6-2 or TRBV6-3 to TRBJ2-1; D remains unclear. Germline V gene data show CDR1 as MNHEY and CDR2 as SVGEGT. Trimming shortened V by 3 bases and J by 4 bases, and 4 bases separated the two germline ends. CDR3 length: 12 amino acids. Here the CDR3 DNA reads TGTGCCAGCAGTTATGGATACAATGAGCAGTTCTTC. It translates to CASSYGYNEQFF.

This clonotype appeared a few times. The rearrangement links TRBV20-1 to TRBJ2-1, with 8 bases that match TRBD2. In germline, CDR1 is DFQATT, CDR2 SNEGSKA (reference sequence). V shed 5 bases and J 7 bases; nucleotides not matched to a gene: 7. The CDR3 has 13 amino acids. The CDR3 region has the DNA TGCAGTGCTGGGCGGGAGGTAGGAAATGAGCAGTTCTTC. Protein sequence: CSAGREVGNEQFF.

The rearrangement uses TRBV12-3 or TRBV12-4 and TRBJ2-2; D perhaps matches TRBD1 (5 bases). V shed 7 bases and J shed 5 bases, with 11 bases lying between them. CDR3 length: 13 amino acids. The CDR3 here is CASNLDSTGELFF. The DNA for the CDR3 is TGTGCCAGCAATCTCGACAGTACCGGGGAGCTGTTTTTT.

This chain joins TRBV18 and TRBJ2-1; TRBD2 is a possible D gene (5 bases). CDR1 is KGHSH and CDR2 is LQKENI in the germline V gene. V was pared by 4 bases and J by 6 bases, with 19 bases between. The CDR3 runs to 16 residues. CDR3 amino acids: CASSRTDTQLVNEQFF. The CDR3, as DNA: TGTGCCAGCTCACGAACCGACACTCAACTAGTCAATGAGCAGTTCTTC.